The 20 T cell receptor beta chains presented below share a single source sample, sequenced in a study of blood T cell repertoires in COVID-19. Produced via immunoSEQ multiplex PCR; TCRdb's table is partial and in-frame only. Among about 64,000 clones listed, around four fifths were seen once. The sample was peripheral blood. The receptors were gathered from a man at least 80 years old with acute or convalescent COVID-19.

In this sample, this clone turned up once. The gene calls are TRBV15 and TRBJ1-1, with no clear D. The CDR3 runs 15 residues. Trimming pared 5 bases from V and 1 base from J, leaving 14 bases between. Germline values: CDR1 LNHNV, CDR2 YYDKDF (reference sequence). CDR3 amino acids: CATSGEPGRNTEAFF. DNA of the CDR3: TGTGCCACCAGCGGTGAGCCCGGGAGGAACACTGAAGCTTTCTTT.

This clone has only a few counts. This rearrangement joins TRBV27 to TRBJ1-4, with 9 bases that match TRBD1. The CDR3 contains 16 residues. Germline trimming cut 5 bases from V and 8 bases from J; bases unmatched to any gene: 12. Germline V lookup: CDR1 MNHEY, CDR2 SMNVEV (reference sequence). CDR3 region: CASSPQGALMREKLFF. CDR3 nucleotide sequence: TGTGCCAGCAGTCCACAGGGGGCGTTAATGAGGGAAAAACTGTTTTTT.

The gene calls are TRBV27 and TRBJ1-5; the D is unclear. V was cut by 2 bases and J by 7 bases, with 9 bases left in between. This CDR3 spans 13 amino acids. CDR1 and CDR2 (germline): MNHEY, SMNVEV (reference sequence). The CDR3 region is CASSLKKQQPQHF. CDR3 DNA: TGTGCCAGCAGTTTAAAGAAGCAACAGCCCCAGCATTTT.

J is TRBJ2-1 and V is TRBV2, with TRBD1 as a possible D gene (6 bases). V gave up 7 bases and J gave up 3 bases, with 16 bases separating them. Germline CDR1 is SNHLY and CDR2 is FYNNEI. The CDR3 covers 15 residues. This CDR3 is CASTGYAGVYNEQFF. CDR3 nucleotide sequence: TGTGCCAGCACCGGATATGCAGGGGTCTACAATGAGCAGTTCTTC. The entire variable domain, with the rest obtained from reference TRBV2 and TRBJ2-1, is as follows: EPEVTQTPSHQVTQMGQEVILRCVPISNHLYFYWYRQILGQKVEFLVSFYNNEISEKSEIFDDQFSVERPDGSNFTLKIRSTKLEDSAMYFCASTGYAGVYNEQFFGPGTRLTVL.

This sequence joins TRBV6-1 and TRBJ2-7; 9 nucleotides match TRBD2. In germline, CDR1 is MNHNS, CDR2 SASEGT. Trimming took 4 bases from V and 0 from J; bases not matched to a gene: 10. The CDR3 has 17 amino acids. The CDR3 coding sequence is TGTGCCAGCAGTGCGTCACTAGCGGGCTCTTACTCCTACGAGCAGTACTTC. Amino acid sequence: CASSASLAGSYSYEQYF.

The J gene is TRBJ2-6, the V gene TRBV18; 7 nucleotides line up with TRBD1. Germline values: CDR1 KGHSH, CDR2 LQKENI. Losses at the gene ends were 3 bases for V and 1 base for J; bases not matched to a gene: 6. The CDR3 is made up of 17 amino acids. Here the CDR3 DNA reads TGTGCCAGCTCACCCCTCTCGACAGGGTCTGGGGCCAACGTCCTGACTTTC. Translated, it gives CASSPLSTGSGANVLTF.

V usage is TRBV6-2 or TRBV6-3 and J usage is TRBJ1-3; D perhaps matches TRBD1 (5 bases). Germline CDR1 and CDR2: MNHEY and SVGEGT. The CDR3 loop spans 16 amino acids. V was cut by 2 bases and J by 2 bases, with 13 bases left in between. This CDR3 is CASSYVWGDAGNTIYF. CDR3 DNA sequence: TGTGCCAGCAGTTACGTCTGGGGGGACGCTGGAAACACCATATATTTT.

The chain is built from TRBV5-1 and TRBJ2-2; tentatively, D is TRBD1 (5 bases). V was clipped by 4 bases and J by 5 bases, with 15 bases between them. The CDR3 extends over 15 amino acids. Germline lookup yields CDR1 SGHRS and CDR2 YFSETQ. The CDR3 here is CASSPVTQGTGELFF. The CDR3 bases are TGCGCCAGCAGCCCGGTGACCCAGGGTACCGGGGAGCTGTTTTTT.

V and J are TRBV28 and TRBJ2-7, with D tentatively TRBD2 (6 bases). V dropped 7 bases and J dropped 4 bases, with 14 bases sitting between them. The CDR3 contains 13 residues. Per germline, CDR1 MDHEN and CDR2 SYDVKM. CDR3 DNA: TGTGCCAGCACCCTATGGGCGGGGTACGAGCAGTACTTC. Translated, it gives CASTLWAGYEQYF.

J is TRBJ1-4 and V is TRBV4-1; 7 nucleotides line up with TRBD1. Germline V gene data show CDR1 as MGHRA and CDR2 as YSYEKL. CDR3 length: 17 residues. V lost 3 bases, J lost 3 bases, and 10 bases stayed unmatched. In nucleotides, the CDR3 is TGCGCCAGCAGCCAGACGGCGGGGACAGTCCCTAATGAAAAACTGTTTTTT. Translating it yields CASSQTAGTVPNEKLFF.

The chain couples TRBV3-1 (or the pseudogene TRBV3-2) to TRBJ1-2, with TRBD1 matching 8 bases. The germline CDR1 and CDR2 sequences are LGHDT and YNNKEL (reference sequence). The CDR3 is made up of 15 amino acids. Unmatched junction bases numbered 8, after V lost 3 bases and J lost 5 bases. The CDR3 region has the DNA TGTGCCAGCAGCCAGGATACAGGGGGGAGGTATGGCTACACCTTC. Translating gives CASSQDTGGRYGYTF.

The CDR3 nucleotides are TGTGCCACCAGCACCCTCAGGGGGGACATTGGAGAGACCCAGTACTTC. Amino acids: CATSTLRGDIGETQYF. The chain employs TRBV15 and TRBJ2-5; possibly TRBD1 for D (7 bases). From germline, CDR1 is LNHNV and CDR2 YYDKDF (reference sequence). V was pared by 4 bases and J by 4 bases, with 19 bases between. The CDR3 contains 16 residues.

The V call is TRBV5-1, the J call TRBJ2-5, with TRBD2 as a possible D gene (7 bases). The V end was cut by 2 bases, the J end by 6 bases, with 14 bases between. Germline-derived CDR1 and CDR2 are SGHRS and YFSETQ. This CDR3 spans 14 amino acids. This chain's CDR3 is CASSLGGAGQTQYF. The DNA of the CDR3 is TGCGCCAGCAGCTTAGGGGGGGCTGGTCAGACCCAGTACTTC.

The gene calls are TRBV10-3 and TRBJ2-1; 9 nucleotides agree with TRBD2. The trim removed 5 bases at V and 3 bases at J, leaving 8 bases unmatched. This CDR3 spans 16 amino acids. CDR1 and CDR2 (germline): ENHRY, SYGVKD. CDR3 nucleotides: TGTGCCATCAGTCTTGGCGGGGGGGTTGGCTACAATGAGCAGTTCTTC. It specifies CAISLGGGVGYNEQFF.

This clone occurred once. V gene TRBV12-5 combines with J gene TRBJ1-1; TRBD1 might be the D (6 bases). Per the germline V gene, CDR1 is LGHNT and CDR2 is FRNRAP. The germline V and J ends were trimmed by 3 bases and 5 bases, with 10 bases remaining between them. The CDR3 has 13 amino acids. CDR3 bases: TGTGCTAGTGGTTTCCAAACAGGGACTGAAGCTTTCTTT. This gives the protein CASGFQTGTEAFF.

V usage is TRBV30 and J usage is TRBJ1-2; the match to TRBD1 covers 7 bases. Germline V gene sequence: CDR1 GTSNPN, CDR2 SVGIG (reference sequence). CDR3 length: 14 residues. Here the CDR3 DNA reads TGTGCAGTGACCATACAGGGGAATAACTATGGCTACACCTTC. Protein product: CAVTIQGNNYGYTF.

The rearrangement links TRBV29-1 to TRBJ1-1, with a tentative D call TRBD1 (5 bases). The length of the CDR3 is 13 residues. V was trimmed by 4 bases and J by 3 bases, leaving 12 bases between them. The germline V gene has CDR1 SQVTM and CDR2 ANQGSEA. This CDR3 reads CSVGTGGDTEAFF. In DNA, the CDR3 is TGCAGCGTTGGCACTGGAGGGGACACTGAAGCTTTCTTT.

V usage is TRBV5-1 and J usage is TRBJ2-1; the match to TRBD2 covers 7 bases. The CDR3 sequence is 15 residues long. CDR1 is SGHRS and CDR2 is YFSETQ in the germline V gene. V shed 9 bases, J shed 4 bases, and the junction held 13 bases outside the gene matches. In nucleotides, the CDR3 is TGCGCCACCACCCGGGGCGGGGGAGAATACAATGAGCAGTTCTTC. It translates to CATTRGGGEYNEQFF.

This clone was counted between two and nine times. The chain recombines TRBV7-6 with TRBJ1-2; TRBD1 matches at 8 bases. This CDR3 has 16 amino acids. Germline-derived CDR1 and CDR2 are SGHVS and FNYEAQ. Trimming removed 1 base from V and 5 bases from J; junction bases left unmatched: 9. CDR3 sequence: CASSLVEDRGPYGYTF. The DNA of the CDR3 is TGTGCCAGCAGCTTAGTGGAAGACAGGGGCCCGTATGGCTACACCTTC.

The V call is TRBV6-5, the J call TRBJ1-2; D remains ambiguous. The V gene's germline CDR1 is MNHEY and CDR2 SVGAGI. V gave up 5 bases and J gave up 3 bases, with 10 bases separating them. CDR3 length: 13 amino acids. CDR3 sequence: CASSSPDYYGYTF. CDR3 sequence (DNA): TGTGCCAGCAGTAGCCCAGACTACTATGGCTACACCTTC.